Listed below are T cell receptor beta chains from one sample, sequenced in a study of blood T cells in healthy people across ages. MiXCR was run by TCRdb on the 5' RACE reads, yielding one entry per CDR3 protein. The repertoire has about 810,000 distinct CDR3 sequences, about 36% of them found once; the top ten carry roughly 13%. Input material: blood. The receptors originated from a man aged 18 to 29 in good health. Each CDR3 is given with its conserved first and last residue. The order of the fields is clone size, V gene, J gene, D gene, CDR3 DNA, CDR3 protein. D genes are given only for firm matches. Clone size is shown for a subset of rows, as once, few, many or a class of expanded clone.

NA	TRBV30	TRBJ2-5	TRBD1	TGTGCCTCCTCGGACAGGGCCCAAGAGACCCAGTACTTC	CASSDRAQETQYF
NA	TRBV4-2	TRBJ1-2	TRBD1	TGTGCCAGCAGCCAAGATGTGGGGACAGGATTCGATGGCTACACCTTC	CASSQDVGTGFDGYTF
NA	TRBV7-8	TRBJ2-5	NA	TGTGCCAGCAGCTTAGCGACAGCCTCCCTCAGAGAGACCCAGTACTTC	CASSLATASLRETQYF
NA	TRBV5-5	TRBJ1-3	NA	TGTGCCAGCAGCTCTACAGTCTTCTCTGGAAACACCATATATTTT	CASSSTVFSGNTIYF
NA	TRBV28	TRBJ2-7	TRBD2	TGTGCCAGCAGCGAGCCGGGACTACGGATCTACGAGCAGTACTTC	CASSEPGLRIYEQYF
NA	TRBV29-1	TRBJ2-3	NA	TGCAGCGTTGGGGCAGATACGCAGTATTTT	CSVGADTQYF
NA	TRBV2	TRBJ1-1	NA	TGTGCCAGCCGGGGGGGGCAGTGGGGGCGCGGCACTGAAGCTTTCTTT	CASRGGQWGRGTEAFF
NA	TRBV13	TRBJ2-3	TRBD1	TGTGCCAGCAGCCGCCTCGGGACAGGGGCTATGGATACGCAGTATTTT	CASSRLGTGAMDTQYF
NA	TRBV12-3/TRBV12-4	TRBJ1-1	NA	TGTGCCAGCAGTTTGGGGGCAGGGTCTGAAGCTTTCTTT	CASSLGAGSEAFF
NA	TRBV7-2	TRBJ2-7	NA	TGTGCCAGCAGCTCCCTGGTGAGCTCCTACAATGAGCAGTACTTC	CASSSLVSSYNEQYF
few	TRBV7-2	TRBJ2-3	NA	TGTGCCAGCCGGCCGGGGGGCATAAGTGATACGCAGTATTTT	CASRPGGISDTQYF
NA	TRBV4-3	TRBJ2-5	NA	TGCGCCAGCAGCCAAGATAGGGGGGGGGGCGATGAGACCCAGTACTTC	CASSQDRGGGDETQYF
NA	TRBV7-9	TRBJ1-1	NA	TGTGCCAGCAGCTTATGGGAAGATTTCGGAGCTTTCTTT	CASSLWEDFGAFF
many	TRBV4-3	TRBJ1-2	NA	TGCGCCAGCAGCCAGGCGCGGCTCTATGGCTACACCTTC	CASSQARLYGYTF
NA	TRBV12-3/TRBV12-4	TRBJ1-1	TRBD1	TGTGCCAGCAGTTTTTTACAGGGGGCAGGTGGCACTGAAGCTTTCTTT	CASSFLQGAGGTEAFF
few	TRBV20-1	TRBJ2-5	TRBD1	TGCAGTGCTCCTCAGGGGGCTAGAGAGACCCAGTACTTC	CSAPQGARETQYF